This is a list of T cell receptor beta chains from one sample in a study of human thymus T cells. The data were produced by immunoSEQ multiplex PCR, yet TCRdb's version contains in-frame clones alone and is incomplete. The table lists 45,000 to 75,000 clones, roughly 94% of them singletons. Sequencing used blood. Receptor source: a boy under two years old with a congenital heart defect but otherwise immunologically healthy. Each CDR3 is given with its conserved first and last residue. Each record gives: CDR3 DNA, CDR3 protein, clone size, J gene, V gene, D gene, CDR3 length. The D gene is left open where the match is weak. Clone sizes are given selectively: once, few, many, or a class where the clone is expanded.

TGTGCCAGCAGTTTAGGGTTGAACACTGAAGCTTTCTTT	CASSLGLNTEAFF	.	TRBJ1-1	TRBV27	.	13
TGTGCCAGCAGCTCTGATGGCGGGTCAAAGAAAGAGACCCAGTACTTC	CASSSDGGSKKETQYF	.	TRBJ2-5	TRBV5-6	.	16
TGTGCCTGGAATCGGGGGACAGCGAATGAAAAACTGTTTTTT	CAWNRGTANEKLFF	.	TRBJ1-4	TRBV30	TRBD1	14
TGTGCCAGTAGTGAATCCACCGGGACTAGATTGAGGGAGCAGTACTTC	CASSESTGTRLREQYF	.	TRBJ2-7	TRBV19	TRBD2	16
TGCAGCGCCTTGACAGTTTTAGGGGATCAGCCCCAGCATTTT	CSALTVLGDQPQHF	.	TRBJ1-5	TRBV29-1	.	14
TGCAGCGTTGAAGGGACTAGCTCTAGGACTACGCAGTATTTT	CSVEGTSSRTTQYF	.	TRBJ2-3	TRBV29-1	TRBD2	14
TGTGCCAGCAGTCGGACAGGGGAGTCAACTAATGAAAAACTGTTTTTT	CASSRTGESTNEKLFF	.	TRBJ1-4	TRBV2	TRBD1	16
TGTGCCAGCAGGGAGTCGAAGGGGGAGCAGTACTTC	CASRESKGEQYF	.	TRBJ2-5	TRBV25-1	.	12
TGTGCCAGCAGTGACCTCCCGTCCTTTACCGGGACAGGAAAGAACCAAGAGACCCAGTACTTC	CASSDLPSFTGTGKNQETQYF	.	TRBJ2-5	TRBV28	TRBD1	21
TGTGCCAGCATGGGACCAGGCGGGGGGGCCAGGTCCTACAATGAGCAGTTCTTC	CASMGPGGGARSYNEQFF	once	TRBJ2-1	TRBV7-2	TRBD2	18
TGTGCCAGCAGTTACCCGGGACAGTTACGCTACGAGCAGTACTTC	CASSYPGQLRYEQYF	.	TRBJ2-7	TRBV28	TRBD1	15
TGTGCCAGCAGTTTAACCCAGGCTGGGGCCAATGAGCAGTTCTTC	CASSLTQAGANEQFF	.	TRBJ2-1	TRBV28	.	15
TGTGCCAGCAGCACCAGACAGGGGGCAGATGGCTACACCTTC	CASSTRQGADGYTF	.	TRBJ1-2	TRBV5-4	TRBD1	14
TGTGCCAGCAGCTTGCAGGGACAGGTTAATAATTCACCCCTCCACTTT	CASSLQGQVNNSPLHF	.	TRBJ1-6	TRBV7-8	TRBD1	16
TGTGCCAGCAGCTTTCCGGGACAGGGGGGGCAGTTCTTC	CASSFPGQGGQFF	.	TRBJ2-1	TRBV7-9	TRBD1	13
TGTGCCAGCAGTTTCTTCCCCAGACAGGGCACTAACTATGGCTACACCTTC	CASSFFPRQGTNYGYTF	.	TRBJ1-2	TRBV27	TRBD1	17
TGCGCCAGCAGCCCAGACCCAGGACTAGCAACCCAGTACTTC	CASSPDPGLATQYF	.	TRBJ2-5	TRBV5-1	TRBD2	14
TGTGCCACTAGGGCCGGGACCTCCGGCTCCTACGAGCAGTACTTC	CATRAGTSGSYEQYF	once	TRBJ2-7	TRBV28	.	15
TGTGCCAGCAGCTTGGTCCGGGACAGGGGATGGACAGATACGCAGTATTTT	CASSLVRDRGWTDTQYF	.	TRBJ2-3	TRBV5-8	TRBD1	17
TGTGCCAGTAGTATCTCGGGGGGTCCGAACACCGGGGAGCTGTTTTTT	CASSISGGPNTGELFF	.	TRBJ2-2	TRBV19	TRBD2	16
TGCGCCAGCAGCGTAGGACAGGGGCCAACTAATGAAAAACTGTTTTTT	CASSVGQGPTNEKLFF	.	TRBJ1-4	TRBV5-1	TRBD1	16
TGTGCCAGTAGTCTCCGGACAGGGGGATTGGTTCAGCCCCAGCATTTT	CASSLRTGGLVQPQHF	.	TRBJ1-5	TRBV19	TRBD1	16
TGTGCCAGCAGCTTTGGACTAGGCGGGGAGACCCAGTACTTC	CASSFGLGGETQYF	.	TRBJ2-5	TRBV7-4	TRBD2	14
TGTGCCAGCAGCGAAGATGCCCATGACGGGACTAGCCAGTATTTT	CASSEDAHDGTSQYF	.	TRBJ2-3	TRBV9	TRBD2	15
TGTGCCAGCAGTCCCCGGGACACCTTCTATGGCTACACCTTC	CASSPRDTFYGYTF	.	TRBJ1-2	TRBV6-5	.	14
TGCGCCAGCAGCTTGCAGACAGGGGGCTTCTACGAGCAGTACTTC	CASSLQTGGFYEQYF	.	TRBJ2-7	TRBV5-1	TRBD1	15
TGTGCCAGCAGTTTGGGGGGGGCTAGCAATCAGCCCCAGCATTTT	CASSLGGASNQPQHF	.	TRBJ1-5	TRBV28	.	15
TGTGCCAGCAGCAGTATGGGGGGGGGCACTGAAGCTTTCTTT	CASSSMGGGTEAFF	.	TRBJ1-1	TRBV6-5	.	14
TGTGCCTCCCTCAGAGGAAATGAGCAGTTCTTC	CASLRGNEQFF	.	TRBJ2-1	TRBV7-2	.	11
TGCGCCAGCAGCCTGGACAGTTCCTACGAGCAGTACTTC	CASSLDSSYEQYF	.	TRBJ2-7	TRBV4-1	.	13
TGTGCCAGCAGTGTTGGCGGGTCCTCCTACGAGCAGTACTTC	CASSVGGSSYEQYF	.	TRBJ2-7	TRBV6-1	.	14
TGTGCCAGCAGCCGAAAAACTAACTATGGCTACACCTTC	CASSRKTNYGYTF	.	TRBJ1-2	TRBV11-2	.	13
TGTGCCAGCAGCCGGGGGAGGCAAGAGACCCAGTACTTC	CASSRGRQETQYF	.	TRBJ2-5	TRBV4-2	.	13
TGTGCCAGCAGTTTTATCCGGGACAACTATGGCTACACCTTC	CASSFIRDNYGYTF	.	TRBJ1-2	TRBV6-6	.	14
TGCGCCAGCAGCTTGGTTGCCCTCATAAATGAGCAGTTCTTC	CASSLVALINEQFF	.	TRBJ2-1	TRBV5-1	.	14
TGTGCCAGCAGTTACAATAGGTTGAGGGACGAGCAGTACTTC	CASSYNRLRDEQYF	.	TRBJ2-7	TRBV6-5	.	14